One T cell receptor beta chain is described in this entry. Its antigen is not identified. One end of the junction does not line up with germline, which may come from a read error. The CDR3 has 15 residues. Germline assignment: CDR1 PRHDT and CDR2 FYEKMQ (reference sequence). Using a J-beta primer mix together with a sample-barcoded 5' primer, a second PCR was run for about 6 to 11 cycles. Individual samples furnished no less than 3 million CDR3-containing paired-end reads apiece. Via MiXCR, TCRdb re-called the 5' RACE reads, giving one row per CDR3 protein. The data hold around 1.5 million distinct CDR3 sequences, with about 31% observed a single time. This sample was included in a study of blood T cells in healthy people across ages. Study-level findings and limits: Naive CD4+ cell counts and diversity both ran higher in long-lived than in aged donors.

Roughly 9 milliliters of peripheral blood were drawn from each donor. This clonotype was obtained from a young woman in good health. Sequencing was carried out using blood. V and J are TRBV13 and TRBJ2-1, with D maybe TRBD1 (7 bases). This CDR3 is CAGSLGGGRNNEQFF. The CDR3 DNA follows: TGTGCCGGCAGCTTAGGAGGGGGCCGCAACAATGAGCAGTTCTTC.